These 17 T cell receptor beta chains were sequenced from one sample in a study of T cell responses to AZD1222 COVID-19 vaccine. Clones were read by immunoSEQ multiplex PCR, and TCRdb kept only the in-frame ones, dropping some. This table holds over 110,000 clones, around 93% found once. The source material was peripheral blood, sampled on day 0 of AZD1222 vaccination. The receptors were sampled from an adult in good health.

The gene calls are TRBV10-3 and TRBJ1-5; 7 bases agree with TRBD1. This CDR3 is 15 amino acids long. Per the germline V gene, CDR1 is ENHRY and CDR2 is SYGVKD. Trimming removed 8 bases from V and 10 bases from J; junction bases left unmatched: 17. The CDR3 sequence is CAIGGGGEGARPQHF. For the CDR3, the DNA is TGTGCCATCGGAGGAGGAGGGGAGGGGGCGAGACCCCAGCATTTT.

This clone appeared once. V and J are TRBV12-5 and TRBJ2-2; 8 positions match TRBD1. Germline loops: CDR1 LGHNT, CDR2 FRNRAP. With V trimmed by 1 base and J by 5 bases, 3 bases remained unmatched. The CDR3 has 15 residues. In nucleotides, the CDR3 is TGTGCTAGTGGTTTGGGGAGGACAGGGACCGGGGAGCTGTTTTTT. Translating gives CASGLGRTGTGELFF.

The sample holds one count of this clone. The chain links TRBV3-1 (or the pseudogene TRBV3-2) to TRBJ1-1; D might be TRBD1 (5 bases). Trimming left V 0 bases short and J 3 bases short, with 20 bases between. Germline CDR1 reads LGHDT; CDR2 reads YNNKEL (reference sequence). CDR3 size: 18 residues. Written as DNA, the CDR3 is TGTGCCAGCAGCCAAGAGGCGGGGCCGGCAGGGTTGGACACTGAAGCTTTCTTT. It encodes CASSQEAGPAGLDTEAFF.

The chain joins TRBV5-4 to TRBJ2-2; 12 bases are shared with TRBD2. CDR1 and CDR2 from the germline V gene are SGHNT and YYREEE (reference sequence). CDR3 length: 16 amino acids. After removal of 3 bases from V and 5 bases from J, the junction contained 5 bases not matched to a gene. CDR3 region: CASSSSGRAFTGELFF. CDR3 coding DNA: TGTGCCAGCAGCTCTAGCGGGAGGGCCTTTACCGGGGAGCTGTTTTTT.

This chain joins TRBV3-1 (or the pseudogene TRBV3-2) and TRBJ2-3; no definite D call. The CDR3 has 16 amino acids. Germline CDR1 LGHDT, CDR2 YNNKEL (reference sequence). Trimming took 1 base from V and 0 from J, leaving 11 bases between them. CDR3 protein: CASSQARGASTDTQYF. Here the CDR3 DNA reads TGTGCCAGCAGCCAAGCACGAGGAGCTAGCACAGATACGCAGTATTTT.

CDR3 bases: TGTGCCAGCAGCCAAGTGGGAGGGATGGGTGAGCAGTTCTTC. This gives the protein CASSQVGGMGEQFF. The chain uses TRBV3-1 (or the pseudogene TRBV3-2) and TRBJ2-1, with 7 bases lining up with TRBD2. V lost 1 base and J lost 9; bases outside the gene matches: 6. The CDR3 is 14 residues long. Looked up from germline, CDR1 is LGHDT and CDR2 is YNNKEL (reference sequence).

The genes are TRBV2 and TRBJ2-1; weak D call: TRBD1 (6 bases). V was trimmed by 7 bases and J by 12 bases, leaving 16 bases between them. This CDR3 is built from 12 residues. Per germline, CDR1 SNHLY and CDR2 FYNNEI. The CDR3 region has the DNA TGTGCCAGCAAGCCGAATCTAGGGGGGCAGTTCTTC. It encodes CASKPNLGGQFF.

The gene calls are TRBV7-2 and TRBJ2-3; D not resolved. V was pared by 5 bases and J by 1 base, with 10 bases between. From germline, CDR1 is SGHTA and CDR2 FQGNSA. The CDR3 contains 14 residues. CDR3 DNA: TGTGCCAGCAGCCCCATAGGCCGCACAGATACGCAGTATTTT. The encoded protein is CASSPIGRTDTQYF.

The V and J genes are TRBV30 and TRBJ1-1; D is unresolved. V was trimmed by 0 bases and J by 1 base, leaving 6 bases between them. This CDR3 spans 13 amino acids. Germline loops: CDR1 GTSNPN, CDR2 SVGIG (reference sequence). DNA for the CDR3: TGTGCCTGGAGTGTCTCTCAGAACACTGAAGCTTTCTTT. Encoded protein: CAWSVSQNTEAFF.

The V gene is TRBV12-5, the J gene TRBJ2-2, with 9 bases lining up with TRBD1. There are 16 residues in the CDR3. The J segment lost 6 bases and the V segment lost 6 bases, leaving 11 bases of the junction unmatched. CDR1 is LGHNT, CDR2 FRNRAP, per germline. For the CDR3, the DNA is TGTGCTAGTGGATCCAACAGGGGGCAATTCGCCGGGGAGCTGTTTTTT. Translated, it gives CASGSNRGQFAGELFF.

The rearrangement links TRBV3-1 (or the pseudogene TRBV3-2) to TRBJ2-7; possibly TRBD2 for D (5 bases). The CDR3 runs to 12 residues. V lost 4 bases and J lost 6, with 10 bases in between. In germline, CDR1 is LGHDT, CDR2 YNNKEL (reference sequence). The CDR3 DNA follows: TGTGCCAGCAGCCCCTACCGGGGCGAGCAGTACTTC. The encoded protein is CASSPYRGEQYF.

The CDR3 loop is CSVARGNTEAFF. The DNA for the CDR3 is TGCAGCGTCGCCAGGGGAAACACTGAAGCTTTCTTT. This chain connects TRBV29-1 to TRBJ1-1; D might be TRBD1 (6 bases). CDR1 and CDR2 (germline): SQVTM, ANQGSEA. V gave up 6 bases and J gave up 2 bases, with 10 bases separating them. The CDR3 has 12 amino acids.

V and J are TRBV9 and TRBJ2-3, with 9 nucleotides matching TRBD2. Germline trimming cut 3 bases from V and 6 bases from J; bases unmatched to any gene: 11. The germline CDR1 and CDR2 sequences are SGDLS and YYNGEE. This CDR3 contains 16 residues. CDR3 coding DNA: TGTGCCAGCAGCGGGGCAGCGGGGGGAAGGCATGATACGCAGTATTTT. Translated: CASSGAAGGRHDTQYF.

The chain combines TRBV14 with TRBJ1-6; unclear D gene. Germline V gives CDR1 SGHDN, CDR2 FVKESK. The CDR3 totals 13 residues. The germline V and J ends were trimmed by 2 bases and 7 bases, with 6 bases remaining between them. The DNA of the CDR3 is TGTGCCAGCAGCCAATTACAGAATTCACCCCTCCACTTT. This encodes CASSQLQNSPLHF.

The chain is built from TRBV6-5 and TRBJ1-3; tentative D call: TRBD1 (5 bases). V was clipped by 0 bases and J by 1 base, with 7 bases between them. Germline V lookup: CDR1 MNHEY, CDR2 SVGAGI. This CDR3 region has 15 residues. The CDR3 reads CASSYSRESGNTIYF. Here the CDR3 DNA reads TGTGCCAGCAGTTACTCCAGGGAGTCTGGAAACACCATATATTTT.

V usage is TRBV5-1 and J usage is TRBJ1-4; 8 bases line up with TRBD1. Germline-derived CDR1 and CDR2 are SGHRS and YFSETQ. The V segment lost 4 bases and the J segment 6 bases; nucleotides outside the gene matches: 14. The CDR3 contains 17 residues. The CDR3 protein is CASSPRDRSFQDEKLFF. The DNA of the CDR3 is TGCGCCAGCAGCCCGAGGGACAGGTCGTTTCAGGATGAAAAACTGTTTTTT.

The chain joins TRBV4-1 to TRBJ1-1, with D unresolved. The germline gives CDR1 MGHRA, CDR2 YSYEKL. The V end lost 0 bases, the J end lost 1 base, and 12 bases lay between the germline ends. The CDR3 extends over 16 amino acids. CDR3 in DNA: TGCGCCAGCAGCCAAGATTGGAATTCTCGGAACACTGAAGCTTTCTTT. Its translation is CASSQDWNSRNTEAFF.